The sequence of this TCR beta chain was determined in a study of T cell repertoires in cytomegalovirus infection. In the study overall: Signatures in public TCR beta sequences pointed to both CMV infection and matching HLA type. Study-wide points: Summed frequency of shared TCR beta families picked out CMV carriers who also had the relevant HLA.

TCRdb used MiXCR to reprocess the reads, holding one entry per CDR3 protein. The table includes around 34,000 distinct CDR3 sequences, approximately 52% detected once. CDR3 length equals 14 residues. V lost 6 bases to trimming and J lost 5 bases; unmatched junction nucleotides: 4. Germline CDR1 and CDR2: MNHNY and SVGAGI (reference sequence). With regard to this clonotype: The antigen is undetermined.

This sequence joins TRBV6-6 and TRBJ1-5, with 10 nucleotides matching TRBD1. The sequence came from a human donor in good health (CMV status not recorded). Some clones in this sample may be carry-over from other donors' samples. Source: CD8+ T cells from cultured PBMCs, taken from culture after CMV antigen stimulation. The CDR3 DNA reads as TGTGCCAGCAGCCACGGACAGGGGGATCAGCCCCAGCATTTT. Residues: CASSHGQGDQPQHF.